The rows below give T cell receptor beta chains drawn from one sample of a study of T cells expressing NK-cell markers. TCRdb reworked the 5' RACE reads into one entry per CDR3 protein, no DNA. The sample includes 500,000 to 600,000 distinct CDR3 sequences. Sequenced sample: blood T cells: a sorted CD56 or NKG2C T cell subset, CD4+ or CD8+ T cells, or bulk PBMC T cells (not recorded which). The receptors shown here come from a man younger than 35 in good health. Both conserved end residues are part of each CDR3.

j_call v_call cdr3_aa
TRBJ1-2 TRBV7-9 CASSLPGHTYGYTF
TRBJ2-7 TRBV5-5 CASSLALSEQYF
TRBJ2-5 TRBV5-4 CASSLGPVQETQYF
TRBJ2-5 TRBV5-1 CASSLVAGARKTQYF
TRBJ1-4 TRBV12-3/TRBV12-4 CASSFDWTGGEKLFF
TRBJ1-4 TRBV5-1 CASSLFPSSARGLNEKLFF
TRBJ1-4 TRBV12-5 CASGLSGSTTNEKLFF
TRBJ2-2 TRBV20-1 CSAHQGQSTGELFF
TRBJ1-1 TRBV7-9 CASTDIRQLTEAFF
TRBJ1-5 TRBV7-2 CASSLASEIPQHF
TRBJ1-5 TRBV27 CASSFRAASSNQPQHF
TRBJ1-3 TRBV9 CASTGAGFNTIYF
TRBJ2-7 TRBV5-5 CASSLAESSGRYEQYF
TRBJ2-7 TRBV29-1 CSGTNGPSYEQYF
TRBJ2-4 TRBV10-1 CASSELGSGNIQYF
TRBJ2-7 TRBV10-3 CAISYEDRRGSEQYF
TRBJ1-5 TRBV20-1 CSAWGDRGYQPQHF
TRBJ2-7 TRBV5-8 CASIPSGTSGSDYEQYF
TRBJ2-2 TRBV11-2 CATEPGTGDTGELFF
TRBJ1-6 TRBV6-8 CASTDSVPRGSRHNSPLHF
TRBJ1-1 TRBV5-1 CASSLKRQGMNTEAFF
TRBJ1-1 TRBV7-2 CASSFPGNTEAFF
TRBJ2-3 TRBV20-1 CGGAGSTDTQYF
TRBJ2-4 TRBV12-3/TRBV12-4 CASSPTRDRGGIQYF
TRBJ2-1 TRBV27 CASSSGRGGSEQFF
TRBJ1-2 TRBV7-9 CASNAGRPRDYGYTF
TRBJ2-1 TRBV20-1 CSAATDRGRVEQFF
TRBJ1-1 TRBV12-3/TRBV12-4 CASRFGSMNTEAFF
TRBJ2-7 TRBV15 CATSRDRAAYEQYF
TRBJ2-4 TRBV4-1 CASSQGPIQYF
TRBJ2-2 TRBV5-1 CASSLERGDNTGELFF
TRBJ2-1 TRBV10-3 CAISVGYPSDEQFF
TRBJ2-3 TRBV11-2 CASSLEWTSGKTDTQYF
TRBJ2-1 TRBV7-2 CASSPQVAGVGNEQFF
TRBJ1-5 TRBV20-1 CSAQRPQGSNQPQHF
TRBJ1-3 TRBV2 CASSVNREPGNTIYF
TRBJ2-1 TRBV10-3 CATARGRGDWDEQFF
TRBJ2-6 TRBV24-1 CATSSSIPGGANVLTF
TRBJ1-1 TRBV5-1 CASSYRNTEAFF
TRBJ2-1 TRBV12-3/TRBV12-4 CASSGGWGEHNEQFF
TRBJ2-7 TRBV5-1 CASKRLSGSPSSYEQYF
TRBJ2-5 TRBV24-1 CATSDLGTGQETQYF
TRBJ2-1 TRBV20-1 CSASASLEQFF
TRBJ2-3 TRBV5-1 CASSFDDRERTDTQYF
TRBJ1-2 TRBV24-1 CATSESRGDSYGYTF
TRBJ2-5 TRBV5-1 CASSSSPVDRWETQYF
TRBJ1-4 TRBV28 CASSSSVNEKLFF
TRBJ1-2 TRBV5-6 CASSLAPGQRGYGYTF
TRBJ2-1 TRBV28 CASRTPGGDEQFF
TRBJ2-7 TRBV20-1 CSATGQPLSYEQYF
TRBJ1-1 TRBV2 CASSETTDTEAFF
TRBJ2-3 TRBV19 CASRTRGVSDTQYF
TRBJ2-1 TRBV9 CASSRPGIWNEQFF
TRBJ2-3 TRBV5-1 CASSSVGGRGTDTQYF
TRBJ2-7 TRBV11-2 CASRAVRDRVSYEQYF